This is a list of T cell receptor beta chains from one sample in a study of neoadjuvant anti-PD-1 for oral cavity cancer. Profiled with immunoSEQ multiplex PCR; TCRdb holds only in-frame clones, not every one. The sample includes under 13,000 clones, 52% of them seen just once. The sample in question was tumor tissue, obtained before nivolumab (anti-PD-1) treatment. Receptors originate from a person aged 35 to 85 with oral cavity squamous cell carcinoma. Each CDR3 is given with its conserved first and last residue. D genes are given only for firm matches. Some rows have no size entry. The others give once, few or many, or a class for an expanded clone.

TRBJ2-2 | - | TRBV27 | TRBD1 | CASSLRQGWTGELFF | TGTGCCAGCAGTTTAAGACAGGGGTGGACCGGGGAGCTGTTTTTT
TRBJ2-7 | - | TRBV2 | TRBD1 | CASSGTGGGNEQYF | TGTGCCAGCAGTGGGACAGGGGGAGGGAACGAGCAGTACTTC
TRBJ2-1 | medium-sized | TRBV5-8 | TRBD2 | CASSLEGGGHNEQFF | TGTGCCAGCAGCTTGGAGGGCGGGGGGCACAATGAGCAGTTCTTC
TRBJ2-7 | - | TRBV4-2 | - | CASSHIRGGYEQYF | TGTGCCAGCAGCCATATCAGGGGAGGCTACGAGCAGTACTTC
TRBJ1-3 | few | TRBV2 | - | CASRGLGNTIYF | TGTGCCAGCAGGGGACTAGGAAACACCATATATTTT
TRBJ2-7 | - | TRBV27 | - | CASSLVWGSYEQYF | TGTGCCAGCAGTTTAGTGTGGGGCTCCTACGAGCAGTACTTC
TRBJ1-6 | - | TRBV18 | - | CASSPYGQSNNSPLHF | TGTGCCAGCTCACCTTACGGACAGTCTAATAATTCACCCCTCCACTTT
TRBJ1-2 | - | TRBV7-2 | - | CASSLDLHQGYGYTF | TGTGCCAGCAGCTTAGACCTTCATCAGGGCTATGGCTACACCTTC
TRBJ1-2 | - | TRBV9 | TRBD1 | CASSVGGQDNYGYTF | TGTGCCAGCAGCGTAGGGGGACAGGATAACTATGGCTACACCTTC
TRBJ1-2 | - | TRBV28 | - | CASSLIRGPHGFTYGYTF | TGTGCCAGCAGTTTAATAAGGGGACCGCACGGATTTACCTATGGCTACACCTTC
TRBJ1-2 | medium-sized | TRBV25-1 | - | CASSEDWEGYTF | TGTGCCAGCAGTGAAGATTGGGAGGGCTACACCTTC
TRBJ1-4 | - | TRBV10-1 | TRBD1 | CASPRDRAFIGNEKLFF | TGCGCCTCGCCCAGGGACAGAGCGTTTATAGGTAATGAAAAACTGTTTTTT
TRBJ2-1 | - | TRBV9 | - | CASSERDTYNEQFF | TGTGCCAGCAGCGAGAGGGACACTTACAATGAGCAGTTCTTC
TRBJ2-3 | few | TRBV13 | TRBD2 | CASSLLAGAISTDTQYF | TGTGCCAGCAGCTTACTAGCGGGGGCCATCAGCACAGATACGCAGTATTTT
TRBJ2-7 | - | TRBV10-3 | - | CAIRGGGNSYEQYF | TGTGCCATCAGGGGGGGAGGTAACTCCTACGAGCAGTACTTC
TRBJ2-5 | - | TRBV5-6 | - | CASSATLGETQYF | TGTGCCAGCAGCGCGACATTGGGAGAGACCCAGTACTTC
TRBJ2-1 | - | TRBV7-2 | - | CASSLVELDSYNEQFF | TGTGCCAGCAGCTTAGTTGAACTAGACTCCTACAATGAGCAGTTCTTC
TRBJ1-2 | few | TRBV7-2 | TRBD1 | CASSLGTGLGGYGYTF | TGTGCCAGCAGCTTAGGGACAGGGCTTGGGGGCTATGGCTACACCTTC
TRBJ2-1 | - | TRBV28 | - | CASRTVWDNEQFF | TGTGCCAGCAGAACGGTCTGGGACAATGAGCAGTTCTTC
TRBJ1-1 | - | TRBV19 | - | CASSHQMNTEAFF | TGTGCCAGTAGTCACCAGATGAACACTGAAGCTTTCTTT
TRBJ1-3 | - | TRBV13 | - | CASSLGVGLWTVSGNTIYF | TGTGCCAGCAGCTTAGGCGTCGGACTATGGACAGTATCTGGAAACACCATATATTTT
TRBJ2-5 | - | TRBV21-1 | - | CASSKMAQPEEHYHETQYF | TGTGCCAGCAGCAAAATGGCGCAGCCGGAGGAGCACTACCACGAGACCCAGTACTTC
TRBJ1-1 | - | TRBV30 | - | CASKDSLPNTEAFF | TGTGCCTCTAAGGACAGCCTGCCGAACACTGAAGCTTTCTTT
TRBJ2-1 | few | TRBV4-1 | - | CASSSPGTGVNEQFF | TGCGCCAGCAGCAGCCCTGGGACGGGGGTGAATGAGCAGTTCTTC
TRBJ2-5 | medium-sized | TRBV29-1 | TRBD1 | CSVIVLGGAETQYF | TGCAGCGTGATCGTCTTAGGGGGCGCCGAGACCCAGTACTTC
TRBJ1-4 | - | TRBV5-4 | - | CASSLAEAANEKLFF | TGTGCCAGCAGCTTGGCCGAGGCGGCTAATGAAAAACTGTTTTTT
TRBJ1-6 | few | TRBV14 | - | CASNRSSPLHF | TGTGCCAGCAACCGGAGTTCACCCCTCCACTTT
TRBJ2-1 | - | TRBV5-1 | TRBD1 | CASSAPGQGFERSSYNEQFF | TGCGCCAGCAGCGCCCCGGGACAGGGGTTTGAGAGAAGCTCCTACAATGAGCAGTTCTTC
TRBJ1-2 | - | TRBV5-5 | - | CASSLEVRGYTF | TGTGCCAGCAGCTTGGAAGTGCGTGGCTACACCTTC
TRBJ1-4 | - | TRBV5-1 | - | CASSLGAPGEKLFF | TGCGCCAGCAGTCTGGGGGCGCCTGGGGAAAAACTGTTTTTT
TRBJ2-7 | once | TRBV6-6 | - | CASSSLGRGYEQYF | TGTGCCAGCAGTTCCTTAGGACGGGGCTACGAGCAGTACTTC
TRBJ2-7 | - | TRBV9 | TRBD1 | CASSPPSTGGYSYEQYF | TGTGCCAGCAGCCCCCCCTCCACAGGGGGATACTCCTACGAGCAGTACTTC
TRBJ2-5 | - | TRBV27 | - | CASSLAGGQETQYF | TGTGCCAGCAGTTTGGCTGGGGGCCAAGAGACCCAGTACTTC